A single sample gave rise to the 11 T cell receptor beta chains below, sequenced in a study of T cell responses to AZD1222 COVID-19 vaccine. Some clones are missing from TCRdb's copy, which holds only in-frame ones; the method was immunoSEQ multiplex PCR. The table lists under 110,000 clones, 86% of them singletons. Sequencing used peripheral blood, obtained on day 0 of AZD1222 vaccination. These TCRs come from an adult in good health.

This clone was observed a single time. This chain connects TRBV14 to TRBJ2-3, with D uncertain. The V and J ends lost 1 base and 2 bases respectively, with 1 base between them. The CDR3 sequence is 12 residues long. CDR1 and CDR2 (germline): SGHDN, FVKESK. The CDR3 protein is CASSQVTDTQYF. The CDR3 nucleotides are TGTGCCAGCAGCCAAGTCACAGATACGCAGTATTTT. Combining the CDR3 with reference TRBV14 and TRBJ2-3 gives the whole variable domain EAGVTQFPSHSVIEKGQTVTLRCDPISGHDNLYWYRRVMGKEIKFLLHFVKESKQDESGMPNNRFLAERTGGTYSTLKVQPAELEDSGVYFCASSQVTDTQYFGPGTRLTVL.

The rearrangement links TRBV18 to TRBJ2-7, with 9 bases identical to TRBD1. With 4 bases clipped from V and 6 bases from J, the junction kept 7 bases outside the gene matches. CDR1 and CDR2 (germline): KGHSH, LQKENI. The CDR3 covers 14 residues. CDR3 in amino acids: CASSHRDRAPEQYF. The CDR3 DNA follows: TGTGCCAGCTCACACCGGGACAGGGCACCCGAGCAGTACTTC. Using reference TRBV18 and TRBJ2-7 for the parts outside the CDR3, the full variable domain is NAGVMQNPRHLVRRRGQEARLRCSPMKGHSHVYWYRQLPEEGLKFMVYLQKENIIDESGMPKERFSAEFPKEGPSILRIQQVVRGDSAAYFCASSHRDRAPEQYFGPGTRLTVT.

The chain joins TRBV3-1 (or the pseudogene TRBV3-2) to TRBJ2-7; tentative D call: TRBD1 (6 bases). V shed 4 bases and J shed 4 bases, with 17 bases lying between them. This CDR3 is built from 15 residues. Germline V gene sequence: CDR1 LGHDT, CDR2 YNNKEL (reference sequence). The CDR3 protein is CASSPKGQNRYEQYF. The CDR3 DNA sequence: TGTGCCAGCAGCCCAAAAGGACAGAATCGATACGAGCAGTACTTC.

The rearrangement joins TRBV10-2 to TRBJ1-1; D gene uncertain. Trimming stripped 6 bases from V and 3 bases from J, with 5 bases between. Looked up from germline, CDR1 is WSHSY and CDR2 is SAAADI. CDR3 length: 11 residues. Here the CDR3 reads CASRGYTEAFF. CDR3 coding DNA: TGCGCCAGCAGGGGTTACACTGAAGCTTTCTTT.

The chain employs TRBV2 and TRBJ2-7, with TRBD2 as a possible D gene (6 bases). V lost 11 bases to trimming and J lost 3 bases, with 14 bases between them. The CDR3 runs to 12 residues. CDR1 and CDR2 (germline): SNHLY, FYNNEI. In DNA form, the CDR3 reads TGTGCCTCGTGTGCGGGACTCTACGAGCAGTACTTC. This translates into CASCAGLYEQYF.

The V call is TRBV11-2, the J call TRBJ2-1; D may be TRBD1 (6 bases). The V end was cut by 3 bases, the J end by 6 bases, with 15 bases between. Per germline, CDR1 SGHAT and CDR2 FQNNGV. The CDR3 is 15 amino acids. Here the CDR3 reads CASSLTRRQVNEQFF. The CDR3 nucleotides read TGTGCCAGCAGCTTGACGAGGAGACAGGTCAATGAGCAGTTCTTC.

The rearrangement links TRBV5-1 to TRBJ2-1; 12 nucleotides agree with TRBD1. This CDR3 contains 16 residues. The germline gives CDR1 SGHRS, CDR2 YFSETQ. After removal of 4 bases from V and 6 bases from J, the junction contained 8 bases not matched to a gene. CDR3 sequence: CASSDFGTGGFNEQFF. The CDR3, as DNA: TGCGCCAGCAGCGACTTCGGGACAGGGGGCTTCAATGAGCAGTTCTTC.

This chain links TRBV4-2 with TRBJ1-2; TRBD1 matches 10 bases. The CDR3 totals 18 residues. V gave up 3 bases and J gave up 5 bases; unmatched junction bases: 15. Germline lookup yields CDR1 LGHNA and CDR2 YNFKEQ. The CDR3 sequence is CASSHNDYGTGALYGYTF. The CDR3 DNA reads as TGTGCCAGCAGCCACAACGACTACGGGACAGGGGCCCTTTATGGCTACACCTTC.

The chain couples TRBV9 to TRBJ1-5; maybe TRBD1 (5 bases). The CDR3 totals 15 residues. V was cut by 0 bases and J by 4 bases, with 11 bases left in between. Germline loops: CDR1 SGDLS, CDR2 YYNGEE. CDR3 nucleotides: TGTGCCAGCAGCGTAGATGGGACCACGAATCAGCCCCAGCATTTT. Encoded protein: CASSVDGTTNQPQHF. Looking up the rest from reference TRBV9 and TRBJ1-5 gives the full variable domain: DSGVTQTPKHLITATGQRVTLRCSPRSGDLSVYWYQQSLDQGLQFLIQYYNGEERAKGNILERFSAQQFPDLHSELNLSSLELGDSALYFCASSVDGTTNQPQHFGDGTRLSIL.

V and J are TRBV19 and TRBJ1-5; D ambiguous. Germline V gene data show CDR1 as LNHDA and CDR2 as SQIVND (reference sequence). CDR3 size: 19 residues. Trimming removed 1 base from V and 0 bases from J, with 19 bases in between. CDR3 DNA: TGTGCCAGTAGTATAGGCTCTATGAATATTCGAATTAGCAATCAGCCCCAGCATTTT. It specifies CASSIGSMNIRISNQPQHF.

The table lists this clone with a count of one. The chain combines TRBV30 with TRBJ2-5; the match to TRBD1 covers 9 bases. V dropped 3 bases and J dropped 4; count of bases not matched to a gene: 9. This CDR3 has 15 amino acids. Per germline, CDR1 GTSNPN and CDR2 SVGIG (reference sequence). The CDR3, as DNA: TGTGCCTGGAGAGTGACAGGGGGTAATGGAGAGACCCAGTACTTC. It translates to CAWRVTGGNGETQYF.